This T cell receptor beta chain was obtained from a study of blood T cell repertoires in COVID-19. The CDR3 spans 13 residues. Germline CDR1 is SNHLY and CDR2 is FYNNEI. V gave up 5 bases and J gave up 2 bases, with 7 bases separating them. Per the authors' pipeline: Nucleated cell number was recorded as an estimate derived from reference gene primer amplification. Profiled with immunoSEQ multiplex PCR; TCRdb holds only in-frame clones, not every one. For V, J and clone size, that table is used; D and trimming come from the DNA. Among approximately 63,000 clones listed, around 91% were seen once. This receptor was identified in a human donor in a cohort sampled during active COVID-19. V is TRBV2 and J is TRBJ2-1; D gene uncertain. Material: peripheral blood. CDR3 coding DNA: TGTGCCAGCAGTTTTGGCCCCTACAATGAGCAGTTCTTC. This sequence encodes CASSFGPYNEQFF.